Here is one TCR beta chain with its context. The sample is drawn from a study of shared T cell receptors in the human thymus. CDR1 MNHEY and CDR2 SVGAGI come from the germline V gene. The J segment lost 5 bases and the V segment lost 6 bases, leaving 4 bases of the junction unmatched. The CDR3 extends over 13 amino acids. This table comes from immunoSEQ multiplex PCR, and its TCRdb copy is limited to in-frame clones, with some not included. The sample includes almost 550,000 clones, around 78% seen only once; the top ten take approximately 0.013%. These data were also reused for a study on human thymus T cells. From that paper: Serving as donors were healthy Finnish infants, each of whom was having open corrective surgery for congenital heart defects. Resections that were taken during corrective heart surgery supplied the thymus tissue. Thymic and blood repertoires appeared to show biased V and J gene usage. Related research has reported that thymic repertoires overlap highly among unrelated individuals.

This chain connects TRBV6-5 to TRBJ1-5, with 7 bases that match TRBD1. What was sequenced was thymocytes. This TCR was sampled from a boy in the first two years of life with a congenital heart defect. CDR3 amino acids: CASSLDRDQPQHF. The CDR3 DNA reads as TGTGCCAGCAGCCTCGACAGGGATCAGCCCCAGCATTTT.